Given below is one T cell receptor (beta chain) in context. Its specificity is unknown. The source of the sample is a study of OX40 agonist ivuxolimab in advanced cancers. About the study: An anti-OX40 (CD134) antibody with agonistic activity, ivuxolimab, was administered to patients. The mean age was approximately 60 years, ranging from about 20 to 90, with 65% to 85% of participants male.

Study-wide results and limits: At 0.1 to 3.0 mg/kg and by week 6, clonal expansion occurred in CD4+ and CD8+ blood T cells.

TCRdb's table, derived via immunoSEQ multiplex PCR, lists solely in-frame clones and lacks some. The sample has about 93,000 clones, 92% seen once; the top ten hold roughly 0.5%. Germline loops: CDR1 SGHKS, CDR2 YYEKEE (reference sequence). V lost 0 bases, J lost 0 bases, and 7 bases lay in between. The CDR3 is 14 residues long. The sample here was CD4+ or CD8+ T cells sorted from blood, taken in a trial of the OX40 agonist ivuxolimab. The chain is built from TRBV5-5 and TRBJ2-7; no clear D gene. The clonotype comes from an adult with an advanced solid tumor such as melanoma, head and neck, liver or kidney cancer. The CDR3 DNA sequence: TGTGCCAGCAGCTTGGGGACCGCCTCCTACGAGCAGTACTTC. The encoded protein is CASSLGTASYEQYF.